This note documents a single TCR beta chain sequence. This clone's antigen is unknown. Within one base of it there is no much larger clone, and no base qualities were kept. This sample was taken from a study of control samples from healthy donors and cancer patients (dated by TCRdb to 2018 to 2020). From its cysteine to its phenylalanine, the CDR3 spans 15 amino acids. The DNA shown is the 45-base CDR3, in frame from base 1. Trimming takes 4 bases off V and 4 bases off J; junction bases not matched to a gene: 7. CDR1 and CDR2, looked up from the germline V gene (reference sequence), are MNHEY and SMNVEV. The library relied on the immunoSEQ multiplex PCR assay. TCRdb retrieved this table from immuneACCESS and kept in-frame rearrangements only. Not all clones are present; in checked studies, unresolved V genes account for under half, and no reason is known for the remainder. In all, the sample holds about 130,000 clones, and about 94% of those were seen once. Of the sample, 14% falls within the top ten clones.

The sequence links TRBV27 to TRBJ2-3; 8 junctional bases match TRBD2. The sequence was collected from a man in his 60s with colorectal cancer. Sequencing was performed on PBMCs. For the CDR3, the sequence is CASSSGGGLADTQYF. In nucleotides, the sequence is TGTGCCAGCAGTTCGGGGGGGGGCCTGGCAGATACGCAGTATTTT.